The T cell receptor (beta chain) described here comes from a study of blood T cells in healthy people across ages (dated by TCRdb to about 2015). Study-level background: In model experiments, roughly one uniquely barcoded TCR beta cDNA molecule per two T cells was captured by template switching. The study measured age-related changes in TCR beta repertoire diversity using deep sequencing normalized with unique cDNA molecular identifiers. Donors were grouped into four age groups: young (average approximately 16 years), middle-aged (under 40), aged (approximately 67) and long-lived (approximately 81). To avoid experimental bias, donors of different ages were randomly spread across the sequencing lanes. Two additional independent replicas of 1 million unique cDNA reads from the same blood draw were analyzed for two donors (one aged 18 to 29 and one aged 80 or older).

Donors were 35 to 40 systemically healthy Caucasian individuals from Russia aged roughly 6 to 100 years. About 10 milliliters of peripheral blood were collected from each donor into EDTA-treated Vacutainer tubes. Ficoll-Paque density-gradient centrifugation was used to isolate PBMCs, with at least 6.5 million obtained per sample. Trizol reagent was used to extract total RNA from the PBMCs, yielding at least 6 micrograms per sample. Naive CD45RAhigh/CD27high T cell percentages were measured by flow cytometry on a PBMC aliquot from every donor. Summary of the overall study and its limitations: Compared with the aged group, the long-lived group had more naive CD4+ T cells, fewer expanded clones and increased TCR diversity, a pattern suggesting age selection. Estimates of total diversity from one million sequenced T cells were regarded as lower bounds and underestimates. As age increased, observed TCR beta diversity per million T cells dropped in a roughly linear way, and a significant reduction was already evident by age 40. There was a strong correlation between observed TCR beta diversity and the percentage of naive T cells measured by flow cytometry. Bulk unsorted PBMC profiling prevented conclusive comparison of naive and antigen-experienced compartments. Because donor CMV infection status was unknown, age-related changes in expanded clonotypes were potentially confounded.

Details on this clonotype: Its recognized antigen is unknown. No base-level quality is on record; no much larger clone is a single base apart.

Library creation used 5' RACE. The sample was run on an Illumina HiSeq 2500. A second PCR of about 6 to 12 cycles was performed with a sample-barcoded 5' primer and a J-beta primer mix. A template-switch 5' adaptor carrying 12 random nucleotides introduced a unique molecular identifier onto each TCR beta cDNA molecule. At least 2.5 million CDR3-containing paired-end reads were obtained from each sample. All of the RNA was converted into first-strand cDNA using the Mint cDNA synthesis kit, with a TRBC-specific oligonucleotide serving as the primer. Following uracil-DNA glycosylase treatment, a first 18-cycle PCR with universal primers M1SS and BC2_uni_R was performed on all cDNA. Under the source paper's analysis protocol: For normalization, 1 million high-quality reads, each with a distinct molecular identifier, were randomly selected from each sample. Instead of being binned into consensus sequences, reads with shared molecular identifiers were discarded. CDR3 identification, clonotype clustering and error correction used MiTCR with a Q25 quality threshold and the strictest error-elimination algorithm. A nonparametric unseen species model with Euler transformation was used to estimate lower-bound total TCR beta diversity. TCRdb redid the processing of the public reads, applying fastp at Q25 and MiXCR, and retained in-frame beta chains. A single entry per CDR3 protein holds the most common genes and DNA from its merged rows. For this entry, the V and J calls and clone size follow TCRdb and not the study's own pipeline. For this sample the table gives over a million distinct CDR3 sequences, of which 55% to 75% were detected only once. The ten largest clones represent 6.5% to 8% of the sample.

Sequences SEHNR (CDR1) and FQNEAQ (CDR2) are obtained from the germline V gene (reference sequence). The trim is 5 bases for V and 0 bases for J, with a gap of 14 bases between the germline ends. The CDR3 sequence holds 15 residues, the cysteine and phenylalanine included. Only CDR3 DNA remains: 45 bases, in frame from the first base. The chain uses TRBV7-9 and TRBJ2-7; the D region possibly corresponds to TRBD1 (6 bases align). The clonotype originates from a man aged 18 to 30 in good health. Sequences were obtained from blood. The encoded CDR3 is CASSQGQTDSYEQYF. The nucleotide sequence is TGTGCCAGCAGCCAAGGACAGACAGACTCCTACGAGCAGTACTTC. Joined to the reference TRBV7-9 and TRBJ2-7 proteins, this CDR3 gives the full variable domain: DTGVSQNPRHKITKRGQNVTFRCDPISEHNRLYWYRQTLGQGPEFLTYFQNEAQLEKSRLLSDRFSAERPKGSFSTLEIQRTEQGDSAMYLCASSQGQTDSYEQYFGPGTRLTVT.